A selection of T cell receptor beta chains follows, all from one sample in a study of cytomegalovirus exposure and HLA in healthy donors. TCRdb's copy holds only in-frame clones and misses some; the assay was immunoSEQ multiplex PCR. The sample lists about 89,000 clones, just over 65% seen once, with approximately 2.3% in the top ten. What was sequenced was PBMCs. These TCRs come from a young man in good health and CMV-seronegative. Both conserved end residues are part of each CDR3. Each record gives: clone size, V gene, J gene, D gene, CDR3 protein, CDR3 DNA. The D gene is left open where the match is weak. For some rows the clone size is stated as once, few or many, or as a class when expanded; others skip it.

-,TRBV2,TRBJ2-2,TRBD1,CASRDRGAGELFF,TGTGCCAGCAGGGACAGGGGAGCCGGGGAGCTGTTTTTT
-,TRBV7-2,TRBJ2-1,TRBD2,CASSFTGGPSEQFF,TGTGCCAGCAGTTTTACGGGAGGGCCTAGTGAGCAGTTCTTC
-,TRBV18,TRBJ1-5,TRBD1,CASSPQRQGSNQPQHF,TGTGCCAGCTCACCACAAAGACAGGGTAGCAATCAGCCCCAGCATTTT
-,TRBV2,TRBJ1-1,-,CASRWTGGTEAFF,TGTGCCAGTCGTTGGACCGGGGGCACTGAAGCTTTCTTT
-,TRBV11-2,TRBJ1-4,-,CASSSSSREKLFF,TGTGCCAGCAGCTCTTCGAGCCGTGAAAAACTGTTTTTT
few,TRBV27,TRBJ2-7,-,CASCPGFGYEQYF,TGTGCCAGCTGCCCAGGGTTTGGGTACGAGCAGTACTTC
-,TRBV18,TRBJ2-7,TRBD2,CASWEGITYEQYF,TGTGCCAGCTGGGAGGGGATTACGTACGAGCAGTACTTC
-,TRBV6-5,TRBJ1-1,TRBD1,CASSYLGQGNTEAFF,TGTGCCAGCAGTTACTTGGGACAGGGAAACACTGAAGCTTTCTTT
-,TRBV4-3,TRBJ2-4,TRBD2,CASSRSGGAKNIQHF,TGCGCCAGCAGCCGAAGCGGGGGGGCCAAAAACATTCAGCACTTC
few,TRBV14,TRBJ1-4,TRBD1,CASSQFGTGVSKLFF,TGTGCCAGCAGCCAATTTGGGACAGGGGTATCAAAACTGTTTTTT
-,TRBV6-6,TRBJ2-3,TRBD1,CASSPRTGRPGDTQYF,TGTGCCAGCAGCCCTCGGACAGGGCGCCCGGGGGATACGCAGTATTTT
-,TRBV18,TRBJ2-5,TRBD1,CASSPPKGGAETQYF,TGTGCCAGCTCACCACCAAAAGGGGGCGCAGAGACCCAGTACTTC
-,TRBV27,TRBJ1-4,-,CASSSGRRGGLFF,TGTGCCAGCAGTTCGGGACGCCGCGGGGGACTGTTTTTT
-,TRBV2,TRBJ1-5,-,CASSDSSQPQHF,TGTGCCAGCAGTGACAGTTCCCAGCCCCAGCATTTT
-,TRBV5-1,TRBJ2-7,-,CASRPGGDGSYEQYF,TGCGCCAGCAGGCCCGGCGGGGACGGCTCCTACGAGCAGTACTTC
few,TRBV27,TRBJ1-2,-,CASSLVSTGSYTF,TGTGCCAGCAGTCTTGTTTCGACAGGAAGCTACACCTTC
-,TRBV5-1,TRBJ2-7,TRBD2,CASSPGLAGAGSYEQYF,TGCGCCAGCAGCCCGGGACTAGCGGGAGCGGGCTCCTACGAGCAGTACTTC
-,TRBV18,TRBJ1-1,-,CASSTDAGAFF,TGTGCCAGCTCAACGGACGCGGGAGCTTTCTTT
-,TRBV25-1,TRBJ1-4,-,CASSGLTTATNEKLFF,TGTGCCAGCAGTGGCCTCACAACAGCAACTAATGAAAAACTGTTTTTT
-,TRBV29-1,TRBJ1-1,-,CSVGKGQNTEAFF,TGCAGCGTTGGTAAAGGACAGAACACTGAAGCTTTCTTT
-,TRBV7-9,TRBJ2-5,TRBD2,CASSLALAGVQETQYF,TGTGCCAGCAGCTTAGCTCTAGCGGGCGTCCAAGAGACCCAGTACTTC
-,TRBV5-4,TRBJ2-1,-,CASSHPSYNEQFF,TGTGCCAGCAGCCATCCCTCCTACAATGAGCAGTTCTTC
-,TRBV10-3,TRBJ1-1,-,CASLQGDTEAFF,TGTGCCAGCTTACAGGGTGACACTGAAGCTTTCTTT
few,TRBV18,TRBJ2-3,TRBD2,CASSPMTSGGATDTQYF,TGTGCCAGCTCACCCATGACTAGCGGGGGGGCCACAGATACGCAGTATTTT
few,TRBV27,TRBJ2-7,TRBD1,CASSFPGQIYEQYF,TGTGCCAGCAGTTTCCCGGGACAGATCTACGAGCAGTACTTC
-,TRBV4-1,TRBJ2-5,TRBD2,CASSQGLGSRTQYF,TGCGCCAGCAGCCAGGGACTAGGATCACGGACCCAGTACTTC
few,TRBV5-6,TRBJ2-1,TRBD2,CASSGTNRYNEQFF,TGTGCCAGCAGTGGGACTAACCGCTACAATGAGCAGTTCTTC
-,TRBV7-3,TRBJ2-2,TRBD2,CASSLAGVTGELFF,TGTGCCAGCAGCTTAGCGGGAGTCACCGGGGAGCTGTTTTTT
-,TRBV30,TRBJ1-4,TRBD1,CAWRAEGQGEKLFF,TGTGCCTGGAGGGCGGAGGGACAGGGTGAAAAACTGTTTTTT
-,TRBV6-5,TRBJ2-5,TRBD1,CASRSGRGIETQYF,TGTGCCAGCAGGTCCGGCAGGGGGATCGAGACCCAGTACTTC
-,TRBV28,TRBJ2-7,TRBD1,CASNTGERVQYF,TGTGCCAGCAATACAGGGGAAAGGGTGCAGTACTTC
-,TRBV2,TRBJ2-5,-,CASSETGSGGTQYF,TGTGCCAGCAGTGAAACGGGCTCGGGGGGCACCCAGTACTTC
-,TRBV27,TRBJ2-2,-,CASSPGQIGELFF,TGTGCCAGCAGCCCGGGTCAAATCGGGGAGCTGTTTTTT